This TCR beta chain was identified in a study of shared clonotypes between healthy human individuals. Naive CD8 cells, CD45RO-negative and positively selected for CCR7, excluded terminally differentiated effector memory CD45RA+ cells. CDR3 length: 15 residues. Trimming took 4 bases from V and 4 from J, leaving 13 bases between them. Looked up from germline, CDR1 is LNHDA and CDR2 is SQIVND (reference sequence). Some clones are missing from TCRdb's copy, which holds only in-frame ones; the method was immunoSEQ multiplex PCR. The table has more than 2 million clones, over 85% seen once. This sequence originates from a man aged 18 to 29 in good health. Some clones in this sample may be carry-over from other donors' samples. The chain recombines TRBV19 with TRBJ1-4; no firm D call. Sequencing was carried out using naive CD8+ T cells from PBMCs. This chain's CDR3 is CASSNSGYINEKLFF. The CDR3 region has the DNA TGTGCCAGTAGTAATTCGGGGTATATTAATGAAAAACTGTTTTTT.